This T cell receptor (beta chain) was sequenced in a study of Ad26.COV2.S vaccination and SARS-CoV-2 variants. Sample treatment: 19 received Ad26.COV2.S at low or high dose, single or two shots; about 5 received placebo; per-sample allocation not given. Sampling happened 63 days after the first vaccine or placebo injection. There are 17 residues in the CDR3. The V gene end was trimmed by 4 bases and the J gene end by 5 bases; junction bases not matched to a gene: 13. Germline CDR1 KGHDR, CDR2 SFDVKD. The protocol was immunoSEQ multiplex PCR, while the TCRdb copy is restricted to in-frame clones and leaves out a portion. The table includes about 680,000 clones, 80% to 90% detected once.

The TCR sequence derives from a person between 18 and 60 years old who received the Ad26.COV2.S COVID-19 vaccine or a placebo. This specimen consisted of peripheral blood, obtained in a trial of Ad26.COV2.S vaccine versus placebo. The rearrangement uses TRBV24-1 and TRBJ2-1; 7 bases align to TRBD1. This CDR3 reads CATSDPADREKDNEQFF. In nucleotides, the CDR3 is TGTGCCACCAGTGACCCGGCCGACAGGGAGAAGGACAATGAGCAGTTCTTC.